A single sample gave rise to the 23 T cell receptor beta chains below, sequenced in a study of T cells in Graves' hyperthyroidism and ophthalmopathy. TCR beta CDR3 regions were amplified from RNA transcripts. The TCR CDR3 was amplified in a first-round RT-PCR using the HTBI primer set. Each CDR3 protein is one row after TCRdb ran MiXCR on the multiplex PCR reads. The sample consists of about 250,000 distinct CDR3 sequences, 20% to 25% of them appearing once. Sequencing was performed on blood. The receptor set was obtained from a man under 40 with Graves' ophthalmopathy.

The rearrangement joins TRBV5-1 to TRBJ2-3; weak D call: TRBD2 (6 bases). Trimming took 1 base from V and 6 from J, leaving 12 bases between them. The germline CDR1 and CDR2 sequences are SGHRS and YFSETQ. The CDR3 is 14 amino acids. CDR3 residues: CASSLNSAGDTQYF. In DNA form, the CDR3 reads TGCGCCAGCAGCTTGAACTCGGCGGGGGATACGCAGTATTTT.

The chain uses TRBV20-1 and TRBJ2-1, with D hard to call. Trimming shortened V by 1 base and J by 7 bases, and 14 bases separated the two germline ends. Per the germline V gene, CDR1 is DFQATT and CDR2 is SNEGSKA (reference sequence). The CDR3 totals 14 residues. The CDR3 region has the DNA TGCAGTGCTAGAGTGGACCCCTGGGAAAATGAGCAGTTCTTC. Residues: CSARVDPWENEQFF.

This clonotype occurred a few times. The chain is built from TRBV19 and TRBJ2-7; TRBD2 matches at 11 bases. The CDR3 runs 17 residues. From germline, CDR1 is LNHDA and CDR2 SQIVND (reference sequence). V trimming: 3 bases; J trimming: 2 bases; junction bases outside the gene matches: 9. CDR3 residues: CASSMALAGVIPYEQYF. The DNA for the CDR3 is TGTGCCAGTAGTATGGCACTAGCGGGAGTGATACCCTACGAGCAGTACTTC.

This clonotype has more than one count but fewer than ten. The rearrangement joins TRBV20-1 to TRBJ1-1; 8 bases line up with TRBD1. V lost 3 bases to trimming and J lost 5 bases; unmatched junction nucleotides: 8. Germline V gene data show CDR1 as DFQATT and CDR2 as SNEGSKA (reference sequence). The CDR3 loop spans 14 amino acids. CDR3 sequence: CSASPGQGPTEAFF. CDR3 DNA: TGCAGTGCTAGTCCCGGACAGGGTCCAACTGAAGCTTTCTTT.

The rearrangement uses TRBV28 and TRBJ2-7; D perhaps matches TRBD2 (6 bases). Germline CDR1 and CDR2: MDHEN and SYDVKM. Trimming left V 7 bases short and J 2 bases short, with 18 bases between. The CDR3 length is 15 residues. Here the CDR3 DNA reads TGTGCCAGCATTCCCAGGGAGCGGGCCCCCTACGAGCAGTACTTC. It encodes CASIPRERAPYEQYF.

This clonotype was seen ten or more times. The rearrangement uses TRBV9 and TRBJ1-2; no reliable D call. Looked up from germline, CDR1 is SGDLS and CDR2 is YYNGEE. CDR3 length equals 15 residues. The V end lost 2 bases, the J end lost 1 base, and 12 bases lay between the germline ends. This chain's CDR3 is CASSVGHQSNYGYTF. The DNA for the CDR3 is TGTGCCAGCAGCGTCGGGCACCAAAGTAACTATGGCTACACCTTC.

The gene calls are TRBV15 and TRBJ2-7; D not certain. CDR1 and CDR2 from the germline V gene are LNHNV and YYDKDF (reference sequence). This CDR3 spans 13 amino acids. V gave up 0 bases and J gave up 4 bases, with 7 bases separating them. The chain's CDR3 is CATSRDMGYEQYF. The CDR3 DNA sequence: TGTGCCACCAGCAGAGATATGGGTTACGAGCAGTACTTC.

The chain recombines TRBV5-1 with TRBJ2-2; D is unresolved. The length of the CDR3 is 13 residues. Germline V CDR1 and CDR2: SGHRS, YFSETQ. Trimming stripped 8 bases from V and 6 bases from J, with 14 bases between. CDR3 sequence (DNA): TGCGCCAGTGGACCCCGAGGTCCCGGGGAGCTGTTTTTT. This encodes CASGPRGPGELFF.

This clonotype was seen many times. The rearrangement links TRBV24-1 to TRBJ2-1, with D possibly TRBD1 on 6 matching bases. The CDR3 contains 13 residues. CDR1 KGHDR and CDR2 SFDVKD come from the germline V gene. Trimming cost V 5 bases and J 10 bases, with 14 bases left between them. CDR3 protein: CATSVGAPREQFF. CDR3 DNA: TGTGCCACCAGTGTGGGGGCCCCACGGGAGCAGTTCTTC.

This chain uses TRBV20-1 with TRBJ2-3, with a tentative D call TRBD2 (6 bases). CDR3 length: 15 amino acids. CDR1 is DFQATT, CDR2 SNEGSKA, per germline (reference sequence). V lost 5 bases and J lost 2, with 17 bases in between. The CDR3 is CSASSRPGVTDTQYF. CDR3 DNA: TGCAGTGCTTCATCACGGCCGGGGGTCACAGATACGCAGTATTTT.

V and J are TRBV6-1 and TRBJ1-2; TRBD1 aligns across 7 bases. Germline-derived CDR1 and CDR2 are MNHNS and SASEGT. V dropped 4 bases and J dropped 7; count of bases not matched to a gene: 6. CDR3 length: 13 residues. In nucleotides, the CDR3 is TGTGCCAGCAGTGTGAACAGGGGAGTTGGCTACACCTTC. It encodes CASSVNRGVGYTF.

This clonotype was recorded at least ten times. This rearrangement joins TRBV27 to TRBJ2-7; 7 nucleotides agree with TRBD2. V lost 5 bases and J lost 0; bases outside the gene matches: 1. This CDR3 is built from 13 residues. Germline-derived CDR1 and CDR2 are MNHEY and SMNVEV (reference sequence). In nucleotides, the CDR3 is TGTGCCAGCAGTCCGGGGGGCTCCTACGAGCAGTACTTC. It translates to CASSPGGSYEQYF.

The chain employs TRBV5-1 and TRBJ2-5, with 7 positions matching TRBD2. Germline V gives CDR1 SGHRS, CDR2 YFSETQ. Germline trimming cut 4 bases from V and 1 base from J; bases unmatched to any gene: 10. The CDR3 totals 16 residues. This chain's CDR3 is CASSHGGPGGQETQYF. The CDR3 nucleotides read TGCGCCAGCAGCCACGGCGGCCCGGGGGGCCAAGAGACCCAGTACTTC.

This clonotype has just a few counts. The J gene is TRBJ2-1, the V gene TRBV5-1; perhaps D is TRBD1 or TRBD2 (5 bases each). Between the trimmed V and J ends, which lost 4 bases and 5 bases, there was a span of 16 bases. The germline V gene encodes CDR1 SGHRS and CDR2 YFSETQ. The CDR3 is made up of 15 amino acids. The CDR3 region has the DNA TGCGCCAGCAGCCTAACAGGAGGTACTGACAATGAGCAGTTCTTC. It encodes CASSLTGGTDNEQFF.

This clonotype was counted many times. The V and J genes are TRBV30 and TRBJ2-3, with unresolved D. Germline V gene sequence: CDR1 GTSNPN, CDR2 SVGIG (reference sequence). Trimming removed 2 bases from V and 6 bases from J, with 18 bases in between. This CDR3 spans 15 amino acids. CDR3 DNA: TGTGCCTGGAGTTATGACTTGGCCCGGTCCGATACGCAGTATTTT. Residues: CAWSYDLARSDTQYF.

This clonotype occurred many times. V is TRBV3-1 and J is TRBJ2-1, with 10 bases lining up with TRBD2. V lost 1 base, J lost 4 bases, and 4 bases stayed unmatched. This CDR3 contains 16 residues. CDR1 is LGHDT, CDR2 YNNKEL, per germline (reference sequence). Here the CDR3 reads CASSQAGTSAYNEQFF. As DNA, the CDR3 is TGTGCCAGCAGCCAAGCCGGGACTAGCGCATACAATGAGCAGTTCTTC.

J is TRBJ1-1 and V is TRBV5-1; the match to TRBD1 covers 8 bases. The CDR3 is 14 residues long. The ends lost 0 bases at V and 10 bases at J; junction bases unmatched: 8. From germline, CDR1 is SGHRS and CDR2 YFSETQ. The CDR3 sequence is CASSLGTGLRVAFF. The CDR3 coding sequence is TGCGCCAGCAGCTTGGGGACAGGGCTAAGGGTAGCTTTCTTT.

This clonotype was picked up many times. This rearrangement joins TRBV28 to TRBJ2-1; 7 bases line up with TRBD2. The CDR3 spans 18 residues. V trimming: 3 bases; J trimming: 10 bases; junction bases outside the gene matches: 21. The germline V gene encodes CDR1 MDHEN and CDR2 SYDVKM. The DNA for the CDR3 is TGTGCCAGCAGTTTCTCATTGGGCGGAAAGGGAGGGCCCGGCGAGCAGTTCTTC. This encodes CASSFSLGGKGGPGEQFF.

This clonotype was seen a handful of times. The V and J genes are TRBV6-2 or TRBV6-3 and TRBJ1-2; 7 nucleotides agree with TRBD1. Germline values: CDR1 MNHEY, CDR2 SVGEGT. The J segment lost 10 bases and the V segment lost 7 bases, leaving 12 bases of the junction unmatched. The CDR3 runs to 13 residues. The CDR3 DNA reads TGTGCCAGCATCCCGGGGGGACAGTCCGACTACACCTTC. This codes for CASIPGGQSDYTF.

This clonotype was recorded a few times. The rearrangement joins TRBV3-1 to TRBJ1-1; D is undetermined. This CDR3 is 14 amino acids long. With 4 bases removed from V and 4 bases from J, the gap between germline ends came to 13 bases. Germline CDR1 reads LGHDT; CDR2 reads YNNKEL (reference sequence). The CDR3 nucleotides read TGTGCCAGCAGCCCGGACGGGCAGCGCACTGAAGCTTTCTTT. It translates to CASSPDGQRTEAFF.

This chain connects TRBV24-1 to TRBJ2-3; TRBD2 is a possible D gene (6 bases). Trimming took 2 bases from V and 6 from J, leaving 20 bases between them. CDR1 is KGHDR, CDR2 SFDVKD, per germline. This CDR3 contains 17 residues. As DNA, the CDR3 is TGTGCCACCAGTGATTCATCCCGGGCCTCACGGGGGGATACGCAGTATTTT. Translating gives CATSDSSRASRGDTQYF.

The CDR3 region is CASSPGTGLAKNIQYF. The CDR3 DNA follows: TGTGCCAGCAGCCCCGGGACAGGGCTAGCCAAAAACATTCAGTACTTC. This chain connects TRBV9 to TRBJ2-4; 9 bases are a match to TRBD1. CDR3 size: 16 residues. V shed 4 bases, J shed 0 bases, and the junction held 5 bases outside the gene matches. CDR1 is SGDLS, CDR2 YYNGEE, per germline. The full variable domain, with the rest looked up from reference TRBV9 and TRBJ2-4, is DSGVTQTPKHLITATGQRVTLRCSPRSGDLSVYWYQQSLDQGLQFLIQYYNGEERAKGNILERFSAQQFPDLHSELNLSSLELGDSALYFCASSPGTGLAKNIQYFGAGTRLSVL.

This clonotype came up many times. The chain combines TRBV10-3 with TRBJ2-1; 13 positions match TRBD2. The trim removed 3 bases at V and 7 bases at J, leaving 3 bases unmatched. Per germline, CDR1 ENHRY and CDR2 SYGVKD. The CDR3 has 15 amino acids. The CDR3 DNA follows: TGTGCCATCAGTGAAAGGACTAGCGGGAGAAATGAGCAGTTCTTC. Translating it yields CAISERTSGRNEQFF.